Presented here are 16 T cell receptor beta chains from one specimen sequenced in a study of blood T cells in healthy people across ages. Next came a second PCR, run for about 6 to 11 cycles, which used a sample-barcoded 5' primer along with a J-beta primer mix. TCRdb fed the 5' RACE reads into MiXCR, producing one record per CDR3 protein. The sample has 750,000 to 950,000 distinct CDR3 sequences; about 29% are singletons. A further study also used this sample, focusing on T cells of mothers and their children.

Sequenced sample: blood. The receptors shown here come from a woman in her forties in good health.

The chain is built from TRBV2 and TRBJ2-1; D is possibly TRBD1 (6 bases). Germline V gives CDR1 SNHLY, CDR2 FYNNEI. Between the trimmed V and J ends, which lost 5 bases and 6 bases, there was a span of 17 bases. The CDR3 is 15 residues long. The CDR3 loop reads CASSPPLQGSNEQFF. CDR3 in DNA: TGTGCCAGCAGTCCCCCTCTACAGGGCTCCAATGAGCAGTTCTTC. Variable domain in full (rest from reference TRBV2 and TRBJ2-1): EPEVTQTPSHQVTQMGQEVILRCVPISNHLYFYWYRQILGQKVEFLVSFYNNEISEKSEIFDDQFSVERPDGSNFTLKIRSTKLEDSAMYFCASSPPLQGSNEQFFGPGTRLTVL.

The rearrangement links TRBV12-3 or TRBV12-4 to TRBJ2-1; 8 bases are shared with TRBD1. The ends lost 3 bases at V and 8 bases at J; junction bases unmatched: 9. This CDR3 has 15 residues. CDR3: CASSLTGALVDEQFF. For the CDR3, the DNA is TGTGCCAGCAGTTTGACAGGGGCCCTTGTGGATGAGCAGTTCTTC.

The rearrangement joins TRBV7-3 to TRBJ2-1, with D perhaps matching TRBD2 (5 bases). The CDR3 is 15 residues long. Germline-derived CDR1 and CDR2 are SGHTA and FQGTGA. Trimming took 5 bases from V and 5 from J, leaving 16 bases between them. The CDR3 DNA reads TGTGCCAGCAGCCCACTAGGGTCTCAAGACAATGAGCAGTTCTTC. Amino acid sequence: CASSPLGSQDNEQFF.

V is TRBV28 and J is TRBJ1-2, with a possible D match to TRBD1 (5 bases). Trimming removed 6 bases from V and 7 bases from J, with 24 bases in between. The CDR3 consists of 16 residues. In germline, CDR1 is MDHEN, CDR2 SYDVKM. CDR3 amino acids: CASSPRPRGLVFGYTF. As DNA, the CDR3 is TGTGCCAGCAGCCCCAGGCCGCGGGGACTGGTCTTTGGCTACACCTTC.

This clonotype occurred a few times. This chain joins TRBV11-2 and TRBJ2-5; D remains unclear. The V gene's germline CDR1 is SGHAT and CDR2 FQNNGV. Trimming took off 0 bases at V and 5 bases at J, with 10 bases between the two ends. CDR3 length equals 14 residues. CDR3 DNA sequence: TGTGCCAGCAGCTTAGATTGGGGTAGCGAGACCCAGTACTTC. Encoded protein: CASSLDWGSETQYF.

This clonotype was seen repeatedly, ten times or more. CDR3 in amino acids: CASSFGLAGVRETQYF. The CDR3, as DNA: TGCGCCAGCAGCTTCGGACTAGCGGGGGTACGAGAGACCCAGTACTTC. The chain couples TRBV5-1 to TRBJ2-5; 13 nucleotides agree with TRBD2. CDR3 size: 16 residues. The trim removed 2 bases at V and 4 bases at J, leaving 5 bases unmatched. The V gene's germline CDR1 is SGHRS and CDR2 YFSETQ.

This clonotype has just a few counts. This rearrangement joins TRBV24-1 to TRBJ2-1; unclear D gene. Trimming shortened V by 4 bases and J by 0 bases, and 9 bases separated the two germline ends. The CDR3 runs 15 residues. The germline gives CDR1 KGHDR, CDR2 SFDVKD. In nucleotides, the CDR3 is TGTGCCACCAGTGACCCCGGATACTCCTACAATGAGCAGTTCTTC. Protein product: CATSDPGYSYNEQFF.

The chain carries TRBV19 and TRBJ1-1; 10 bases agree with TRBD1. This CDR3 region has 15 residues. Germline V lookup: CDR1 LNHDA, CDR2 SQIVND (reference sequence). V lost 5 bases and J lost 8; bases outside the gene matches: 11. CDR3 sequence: CASSSRDRGFNEAFF. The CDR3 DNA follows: TGTGCCAGTAGTTCCAGGGACAGGGGTTTTAACGAAGCTTTCTTT. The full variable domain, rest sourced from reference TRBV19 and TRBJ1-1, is DGGITQSPKYLFRKEGQNVTLSCEQNLNHDAMYWYRQDPGQGLRLIYYSQIVNDFQKGDIAEGYSVSREKKESFPLTVTSAQKNPTAFYLCASSSRDRGFNEAFFGQGTRLTVV.

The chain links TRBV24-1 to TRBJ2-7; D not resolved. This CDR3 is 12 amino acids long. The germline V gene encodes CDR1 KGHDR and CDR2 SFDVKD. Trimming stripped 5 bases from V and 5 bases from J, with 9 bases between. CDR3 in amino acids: CATSGGPHEQYF. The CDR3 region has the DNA TGTGCCACCAGTGGGGGTCCCCACGAGCAGTACTTC.

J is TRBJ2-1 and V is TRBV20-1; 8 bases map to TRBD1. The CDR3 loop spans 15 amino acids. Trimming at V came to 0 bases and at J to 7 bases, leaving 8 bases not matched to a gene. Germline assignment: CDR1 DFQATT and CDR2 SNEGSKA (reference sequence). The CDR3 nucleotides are TGCAGTGCTAGAGAGATAGGACAGGGATTGAATGAGCAGTTCTTC. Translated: CSAREIGQGLNEQFF.

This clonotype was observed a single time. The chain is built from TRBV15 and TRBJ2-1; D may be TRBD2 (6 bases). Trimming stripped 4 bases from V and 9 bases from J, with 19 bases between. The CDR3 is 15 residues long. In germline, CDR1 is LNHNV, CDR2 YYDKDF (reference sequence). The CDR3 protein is CATSKDVGGFVEQFF. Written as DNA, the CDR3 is TGTGCCACCAGCAAAGACGTGGGGGGTTTTGTTGAGCAGTTCTTC.

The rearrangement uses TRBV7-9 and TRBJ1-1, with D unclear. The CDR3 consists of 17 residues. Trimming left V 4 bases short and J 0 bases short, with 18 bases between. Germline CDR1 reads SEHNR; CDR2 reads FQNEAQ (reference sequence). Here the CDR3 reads CASSSPFEEPMNTEAFF. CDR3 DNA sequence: TGTGCCAGCAGCTCCCCCTTTGAAGAGCCGATGAACACTGAAGCTTTCTTT.

CDR3 DNA sequence: TGTGCCAGCAGCTCATCTAGCGGGAGTTCCTACAATGAGCAGTTCTTC. Residues: CASSSSSGSSYNEQFF. This chain connects TRBV7-2 to TRBJ2-1; TRBD2 matches at 10 bases. Germline lookup yields CDR1 SGHTA and CDR2 FQGNSA. Trimming cost V 4 bases and J 1 base; bases outside gene matches: 4. This CDR3 is 16 amino acids long. Full variable domain (outside the CDR3, taken from reference TRBV7-2 and TRBJ2-1): GAGVSQSPSNKVTEKGKDVELRCDPISGHTALYWYRQSLGQGLEFLIYFQGNSAPDKSGLPSDRFSAERTGGSVSTLTIQRTQQEDSAVYLCASSSSSGSSYNEQFFGPGTRLTVL.

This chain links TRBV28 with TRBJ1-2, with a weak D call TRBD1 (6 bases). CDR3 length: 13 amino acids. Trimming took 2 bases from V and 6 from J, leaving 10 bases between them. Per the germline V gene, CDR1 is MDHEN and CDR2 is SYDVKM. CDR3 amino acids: CASSLSRGNGYTF. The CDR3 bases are TGTGCCAGCAGTTTAAGTAGGGGGAATGGCTACACCTTC.

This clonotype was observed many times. CDR3 nucleotides: TGTGCCAGCAGCTTAAGCGGGGGACAGAGTTACGAGCAGTACTTC. This translates into CASSLSGGQSYEQYF. This chain connects TRBV7-8 to TRBJ2-7; D perhaps matches TRBD2 (8 bases). This CDR3 is built from 15 residues. Germline assignment: CDR1 SGHVS and CDR2 FQNEAQ. Trimming stripped 2 bases from V and 4 bases from J, with 15 bases between.

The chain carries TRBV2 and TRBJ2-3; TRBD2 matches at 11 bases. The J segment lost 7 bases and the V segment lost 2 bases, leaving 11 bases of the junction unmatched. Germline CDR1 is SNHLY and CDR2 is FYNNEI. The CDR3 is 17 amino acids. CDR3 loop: CASSESASGGSGYTQYF. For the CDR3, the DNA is TGTGCCAGCAGTGAATCGGCTAGCGGGGGGTCCGGTTATACGCAGTATTTT.